This T cell receptor beta chain was observed in a study of blood T cell repertoires in COVID-19. Profiling relied on immunoSEQ multiplex PCR, and the TCRdb table lists in-frame clones only, not all of them. The data hold about 170,000 clones, with around four fifths observed a single time. The germline CDR1 and CDR2 sequences are LNHDA and SQIVND (reference sequence). The V and J ends lost 1 base and 4 bases respectively, with 7 bases between them. CDR3 size: 13 residues. What was sequenced was peripheral blood. The chain has TRBV19 and TRBJ1-1, with D uncertain. The TCR comes from an elderly woman with COVID-19, enrolled during active disease. DNA of the CDR3: TGTGCCAGTAGTATAGGTTTCAGCACTGAAGCTTTCTTT. Amino acid sequence: CASSIGFSTEAFF.